This entry concerns a single T cell receptor (beta chain). What antigen it recognizes has not been identified. Within one base of it there is no much larger clone, and no base qualities were kept. From the cysteine up to the phenylalanine, the CDR3 has a length of 11 residues. Only the CDR3 DNA is retained, 33 bases long and in frame from the first base. From a lookup of the germline V gene (reference sequence), CDR1 and CDR2 are MNHEY and SMNVEV. At the junction V is shortened by 7 bases and J by 5 bases, with 6 bases in between. Using the deep immunoSEQ assay, TCR CDR3 regions were amplified from genomic DNA by multiplex PCR. For each cell subset, the extracted genomic DNA was distributed evenly across all wells of several immunoSEQ 96-well plates, and each plate served as one replicate. For sorted subsets, each replicate PCR was loaded with around 200 ng genomic DNA, equivalent to roughly 30,000 T cell genomes. The purified libraries were quantified using a Qubit 3.0 fluorometer, sized with a Bioanalyzer 2100, and then quantified again using the KAPA Library Quantification kit. Each immunoSEQ 96-well plate was sequenced on its own single-read 150-cycle Illumina NextSeq 550 flow cell. In the authors' own workflow: The immunoSEQ output contained only junctional sequences without quality scores, so filtering could not match that applied to full-length reads. Sequences were annotated with PyIR, a Python wrapper for IgBLAST v1.9, and V/J genes and CDR3 were assigned using IMGT germline references. Reads with weak V/J assignments (E-value above 1e-6), missing CDR3, stop codons, out-of-frame junctions, or ambiguous translated residues were removed. A V3J clonotype was defined by an identical inferred V gene, J gene, and CDR3 amino acid sequence. Percentage overlap between repertoires was computed as shared unique clonotypes divided by the size of the smaller repertoire. RTK rarefaction, the Chao1 estimator, and Recon v2.1 estimates of unobserved clonotypes were used to assess repertoire richness. Generation probabilities were computed with OLGA for all TCRbeta clonotypes obtained by the gDNA method from four donors. TCRdb limited this immuneACCESS table to in-frame rearrangements with V and J called. A share of clones is missing; checked studies link under half to unresolved V genes, and the rest is unexplained. The V and J calls and clone size come from that table; D and trimming were worked out from the DNA. In this sample the table shows over 700,000 clones, 72% of which occur a single time. The top ten hold about 1.8% of the sample.

The source of the sample is a study of shared clonotypes between healthy human individuals (dated by TCRdb to 2020 to 2021). Describing the broader study: A few men and two women, aged 18 to 49 years, made up the cohort. Per donor, three plates each were used for CD4 naive and CD4 memory, two for CD8 naive, and one for CD8 memory. The study deeply sequenced blood TCR repertoires of about 5 healthy adults to estimate repertoire size and the extent of clonotype sharing between individuals. Different laboratories and diverse techniques were used to prepare libraries and sequence TCR repertoires, to increase sequencing depth and limit assay-specific biases. Between about 0.94 and 8.9 billion PBMCs per donor were obtained by leukapheresis. What the study reported, not specific to this receptor: Rarefaction of sorted-subset datasets indicated incomplete sequencing despite the large sequencing depth. Larger estimated clonotype richness was generally found for naive subsets than for memory subsets. Sampling was limited to blood, and TCR repertoires in tissue likely differ from TCR repertoires in blood. Based on pairwise subsampling, the degree of clonotype sharing among donors was expected to be affected by sequencing depth. Because the study included a small number of donors, the genetic and exposure-history diversity represented was limited. Clonotypes shared by all four sorted-subset donors showed higher generation probabilities than non-shared clonotypes. Around 5.4% of naive CD4, around 4% of naive CD8, roughly 2.4% of memory CD4, and less than 0.45% of memory CD8 clonotypes were shared across several donors.

Donors were healthy HIV-negative adults with no recently reported acute infections or vaccinations. Every donor was a Caucasian adult living in Nashville, Tennessee, USA. CD4+ T cells were enriched by magnetic negative selection, after which naive cells were positively selected on CD45RA and the negative fraction was taken as the memory subset. Blood was collected by leukapheresis, and PBMCs were isolated by Ficoll-Histopaque density gradient centrifugation and then cryopreserved in liquid nitrogen vapor phase. Purity and quantity of every magnetically sorted T cell population were checked by analytical flow cytometry. Each sorted fraction had its genomic DNA isolated and then quantified by UV absorbance on a Nanodrop 2000c.

This receptor was obtained from a woman younger than 45 in good health. The sample comprised memory CD4+ T cells sorted from blood. The meaning of the sample's cell subset or site label: CD45RA-negative fraction. The receptor chain draws on TRBV27 and TRBJ2-1; a confident D gene designation cannot be given. The CDR3 corresponds to CASKGHNEQFF. The DNA reads as follows: TGTGCCAGCAAAGGACACAATGAGCAGTTCTTC.